What follows are 10 T cell receptor beta chains derived from one specimen sequenced in a study of T-cell memory formation after mild COVID-19. MiXCR, applied by TCRdb to the 5' RACE reads, yields one record per CDR3 protein. Among 65,000 to 90,000 distinct CDR3 sequences listed, roughly 14% were seen once. Sequencing was carried out using PBMCs or a T cell subset sorted from them (not recorded which). These receptors were taken from an adult woman who had mild COVID-19 (a few samples of this study predate the infection). Cell type and time point are not known.

The V call is TRBV29-1, the J call TRBJ1-1, with a possible D match to TRBD1 (5 bases). The germline gives CDR1 SQVTM, CDR2 ANQGSEA. Trimming shortened V by 6 bases and J by 4 bases, and 12 bases separated the two germline ends. CDR3 length: 12 amino acids. The CDR3 spells CSVPQGGTEAFF. The CDR3 DNA reads as TGCAGCGTCCCTCAGGGCGGCACTGAAGCTTTCTTT.

The rearrangement uses TRBV11-2 and TRBJ2-4; D may correspond to TRBD1 or TRBD2 (7 bases each). CDR1 and CDR2 (germline): SGHAT, FQNNGV. V was cut by 1 base and J by 6 bases, with 13 bases left in between. CDR3 length: 15 residues. CDR3 sequence reads: CASSLGEGARNIQYF. CDR3 nucleotide sequence: TGTGCCAGCAGCTTAGGGGAGGGGGCGAGAAACATTCAGTACTTC. Combining the CDR3 with reference TRBV11-2 and TRBJ2-4 gives the whole variable domain EAGVAQSPRYKIIEKRQSVAFWCNPISGHATLYWYQQILGQGPKLLIQFQNNGVVDDSQLPKDRFSAERLKGVDSTLKIQPAKLEDSAVYLCASSLGEGARNIQYFGAGTRLSVL.

The chain has TRBV29-1 and TRBJ2-2, with D maybe TRBD2 (5 bases). Between the trimmed V and J ends, which lost 3 bases and 6 bases, there was a span of 11 bases. CDR1 is SQVTM and CDR2 is ANQGSEA in the germline V gene. The CDR3 spans 13 residues. The CDR3: CSVDAGYPGELFF. CDR3 nucleotide sequence: TGCAGCGTTGATGCGGGTTACCCCGGGGAGCTGTTTTTT.

This rearrangement joins TRBV7-9 to TRBJ2-1; the D is unclear. The CDR3 covers 14 residues. The germline V gene has CDR1 SEHNR and CDR2 FQNEAQ (reference sequence). Deletions cut 1 base from V and 8 bases from J, with 12 bases between. The CDR3 sequence is CASSLVPEWDEQFF. CDR3 nucleotide sequence: TGTGCCAGCAGCTTAGTCCCGGAGTGGGATGAGCAGTTCTTC.

The rearrangement joins TRBV5-1 to TRBJ2-1; the match to TRBD1 covers 7 bases. The V gene's germline CDR1 is SGHRS and CDR2 YFSETQ. There are 16 residues in the CDR3. Trimming took 0 bases from V and 6 from J; bases not matched to a gene: 9. This chain's CDR3 is CASSLGTGDPPNEQFF. The DNA for the CDR3 is TGCGCCAGCAGCTTGGGAACAGGGGACCCCCCCAATGAGCAGTTCTTC.

This clonotype has only a few counts. The chain has TRBV7-9 and TRBJ1-2; 7 bases map to TRBD1. Germline V lookup: CDR1 SEHNR, CDR2 FQNEAQ (reference sequence). The CDR3 covers 14 residues. After removal of 1 base from V and 5 bases from J, the junction contained 4 bases not matched to a gene. The CDR3 region is CASSLGDRVYGYTF. The DNA for the CDR3 is TGTGCCAGCAGCTTAGGAGACAGGGTATATGGCTACACCTTC. The full variable domain, completed using reference TRBV7-9 and TRBJ1-2, is DTGVSQNPRHKITKRGQNVTFRCDPISEHNRLYWYRQTLGQGPEFLTYFQNEAQLEKSRLLSDRFSAERPKGSFSTLEIQRTEQGDSAMYLCASSLGDRVYGYTFGSGTRLTVV.

This chain uses TRBV25-1 with TRBJ2-4, with a tentative D call TRBD1 (5 bases). V was trimmed by 3 bases and J by 5 bases, leaving 11 bases between them. The CDR3 runs to 14 residues. Germline CDR1 and CDR2: MGHDK and SYGVNS. The CDR3 nucleotides read TGTGCCAGCAGTGATGCAGGGTGGCAAAACATTCAGTACTTC. It encodes CASSDAGWQNIQYF.

V and J are TRBV29-1 and TRBJ2-1; D uncertain. This CDR3 has 12 amino acids. The ends were cut back, 2 bases at V and 7 bases at J, with 9 bases in the middle. CDR1 and CDR2 (germline): SQVTM, ANQGSEA. The CDR3 DNA follows: TGCAGCGTTGAAACGGAAGGAAATGAGCAGTTCTTC. This codes for CSVETEGNEQFF.

J is TRBJ2-1 and V is TRBV4-1; 7 bases agree with TRBD2. Looked up from germline, CDR1 is MGHRA and CDR2 is YSYEKL. Losses at the gene ends were 0 bases for V and 2 bases for J; bases not matched to a gene: 10. The CDR3 is made up of 18 amino acids. The CDR3 sequence is CASSQELARGEPYNEQFF. The CDR3 DNA is TGCGCCAGCAGCCAAGAACTTGCACGGGGGGAACCCTACAATGAGCAGTTCTTC.

This clonotype was seen only a few times. The rearrangement links TRBV7-9 to TRBJ1-2; D is possibly TRBD1 (6 bases). This CDR3 region has 12 residues. CDR1 SEHNR and CDR2 FQNEAQ come from the germline V gene (reference sequence). Trimming shortened V by 6 bases and J by 4 bases, and 9 bases separated the two germline ends. In DNA, the CDR3 is TGTGCCAGCAGGTTGACAGGCTATGGCTACACCTTC. It encodes CASRLTGYGYTF.